Below, 31 T cell receptor beta chains from the same sample are listed, as sequenced in a study of cytomegalovirus exposure and HLA in healthy donors. Vbeta (60) and Jbeta (13) primers were used in the PCR. Clones were sequenced by immunoSEQ multiplex PCR, and TCRdb holds only the in-frame ones, with some missing. The repertoire holds nearly 300,000 clones, with roughly 88% as singletons. Sequencing was carried out using PBMCs. All receptors derive from a man in his forties in good health and CMV-seropositive.

This clone appeared a single time. The V call is TRBV30, the J call TRBJ2-2; the D gene is possibly TRBD1 (5 bases). CDR1 and CDR2 from the germline V gene are GTSNPN and SVGIG (reference sequence). The ends were cut back, 0 bases at V and 5 bases at J, with 13 bases in the middle. CDR3 length equals 15 residues. The CDR3 nucleotides are TGTGCCTGGAGTGTAACCAGGGCAGGGACCGGGGAGCTGTTTTTT. Amino acid sequence: CAWSVTRAGTGELFF.

This clone has just one count. This chain connects TRBV19 to TRBJ2-5, with 9 bases fitting TRBD1. The J segment lost 2 bases and the V segment lost 5 bases, leaving 9 bases of the junction unmatched. The length of the CDR3 is 16 residues. Germline CDR1 LNHDA, CDR2 SQIVND (reference sequence). Here the CDR3 reads CASSPRTGALQETQYF. The CDR3 coding sequence is TGTGCCAGTAGTCCCCGGACAGGGGCTTTACAAGAGACCCAGTACTTC.

The V call is TRBV9, the J call TRBJ2-7; tentatively, D is TRBD1 (6 bases). CDR1 is SGDLS, CDR2 YYNGEE, per germline. V was shortened by 0 bases and J by 4 bases, with 8 bases between the two germline ends. The CDR3 loop spans 13 amino acids. The CDR3 protein is CASSVEQGYEQYF. In DNA, the CDR3 is TGTGCCAGCAGCGTAGAACAGGGTTACGAGCAGTACTTC.

This chain connects TRBV27 to TRBJ2-3, with TRBD2 matching 9 bases. V shed 6 bases, J shed 1 base, and the junction held 11 bases outside the gene matches. This CDR3 has 17 amino acids. Germline loops: CDR1 MNHEY, CDR2 SMNVEV (reference sequence). The CDR3 region is CASRNYKEREGTDTQYF. CDR3 DNA: TGTGCCAGCAGAAACTACAAGGAGCGGGAGGGCACAGATACGCAGTATTTT.

In its sample, this clone was seen once. The CDR3 protein is CASSFRGTQETQYF. CDR3 nucleotide sequence: TGTGCCAGCAGTTTCCGGGGGACCCAAGAGACCCAGTACTTC. The V gene is TRBV28, the J gene TRBJ2-5; a weak D match, TRBD2 (6 bases). Germline V gene sequence: CDR1 MDHEN, CDR2 SYDVKM. This CDR3 has 14 residues. The ends were cut back, 3 bases at V and 1 base at J, with 9 bases in the middle.

The CDR3 DNA follows: TGTGCCAGCAACCCTCGGCTGGGGCAGGGGGCAATGAACACTGAAGCTTTCTTT. It specifies CASNPRLGQGAMNTEAFF. The rearrangement joins TRBV5-4 to TRBJ1-1, with 8 bases matching TRBD1. The CDR3 has 18 residues. The germline gives CDR1 SGHNT, CDR2 YYREEE (reference sequence). Germline trimming cut 6 bases from V and 0 bases from J; bases unmatched to any gene: 16.

This chain links TRBV28 with TRBJ2-1; D remains unclear. The CDR3 totals 15 residues. Looked up from germline, CDR1 is MDHEN and CDR2 is SYDVKM. V lost 5 bases and J lost 9, with 20 bases in between. The CDR3 coding sequence is TGTGCCAGCAGTCCAGCCCGAGGTGCGCGGAGTGAGCAGTTCTTC. Amino acids: CASSPARGARSEQFF.

This clone was seen more than once but under ten times. This rearrangement joins TRBV4-1 to TRBJ2-7; TRBD2 matches at 8 bases. This CDR3 region has 16 residues. Per the germline V gene, CDR1 is MGHRA and CDR2 is YSYEKL. V lost 3 bases to trimming and J lost 4 bases; unmatched junction nucleotides: 11. CDR3 nucleotides: TGCGCCAGCAGCCATCCGGGGGGGTTAATGGGGTACGAGCAGTACTTC. This gives the protein CASSHPGGLMGYEQYF.

The genes are TRBV5-1 and TRBJ2-2; 7 bases line up with TRBD1. J gave up 4 bases and V 3 bases, and 9 bases lay outside the gene matches. Germline-derived CDR1 and CDR2 are SGHRS and YFSETQ. This CDR3 has 16 amino acids. The CDR3 nucleotides read TGCGCCAGCAGCTACAACCGACAGGGCGGCACCGGGGAGCTGTTTTTT. This translates into CASSYNRQGGTGELFF.

This chain uses TRBV7-9 with TRBJ2-5, with TRBD2 identical over 11 bases. This CDR3 spans 17 amino acids. The V gene's germline CDR1 is SEHNR and CDR2 FQNEAQ (reference sequence). V lost 5 bases and J lost 2; bases outside the gene matches: 10. CDR3 bases: TGTGCCAGCAGCACTAGACTAGCGGGACATCCACAAGAGACCCAGTACTTC. This translates into CASSTRLAGHPQETQYF.

The chain links TRBV7-2 to TRBJ2-1, with 9 bases that match TRBD2. Germline lookup yields CDR1 SGHTA and CDR2 FQGNSA. V lost 5 bases and J lost 6; bases outside the gene matches: 5. The CDR3 consists of 14 residues. For the CDR3, the DNA is TGTGCCAGCAGCGCAGCGGGAGGACCCAATGAGCAGTTCTTC. Its protein product is CASSAAGGPNEQFF.

The chain joins TRBV27 to TRBJ1-1, with D possibly matching TRBD1 (5 bases). V dropped 0 bases and J dropped 5 bases, with 10 bases sitting between them. Germline CDR1 MNHEY, CDR2 SMNVEV (reference sequence). The CDR3 sequence is 14 residues long. CDR3 bases: TGTGCCAGCAGTTTATCGGGGGGGGGAACTGAAGCTTTCTTT. It yields the protein CASSLSGGGTEAFF.

With regard to this clone: The identical CDR3 is also encoded by other nucleotide sequences in the sample. The chain combines TRBV4-1 with TRBJ2-1; 10 positions match TRBD2. Germline CDR1 reads MGHRA; CDR2 reads YSYEKL. The CDR3 is 15 residues long. The J segment lost 3 bases and the V segment lost 2 bases, leaving 1 base of the junction unmatched. CDR3 protein: CASSQRTSGYNEQFF. The CDR3 region has the DNA TGCGCCAGCAGCCAAAGGACTAGCGGCTACAATGAGCAGTTCTTC.

The chain has TRBV28 and TRBJ2-4; TRBD1 matches 12 bases. The V gene end was trimmed by 6 bases and the J gene end by 8 bases; junction bases not matched to a gene: 8. The CDR3 extends over 15 amino acids. CDR1 MDHEN and CDR2 SYDVKM come from the germline V gene. CDR3 sequence reads: CASRGTGGAYHIQYF. CDR3 nucleotides: TGTGCCAGCAGAGGGACAGGGGGCGCCTATCACATTCAGTACTTC.

The genes are TRBV28 and TRBJ1-5; D unresolved. V was cut by 2 bases and J by 0 bases, with 8 bases left in between. The CDR3 contains 15 residues. The germline V gene encodes CDR1 MDHEN and CDR2 SYDVKM. The CDR3 spells CASSLAGDSNQPQHF. The CDR3 DNA reads as TGTGCCAGCAGTTTAGCCGGAGATAGCAATCAGCCCCAGCATTTT.

The chain uses TRBV21-1 and TRBJ2-2; the DNA was not used to check the table's D call, TRBD1. TRBV21-1 is a listed pseudogene. The CDR3 is 19 residues long. CDR3 sequence reads: CASSKAPRQGVWCTGELFF. CDR3 coding DNA: TGTGCCAGCAGCAAAGCACCGAGACAGGGGGTTTGGTGCACCGGGGAGCTGTTTTTT.

The J gene is TRBJ1-6, the V gene TRBV6-1; D gene ambiguous. The CDR3 loop spans 15 amino acids. Trimming stripped 6 bases from V and 0 bases from J, with 9 bases between. Per the germline V gene, CDR1 is MNHNS and CDR2 is SASEGT. DNA of the CDR3: TGTGCCAGCAGCGCGGGTAGCTCCTATAATTCACCCCTCCACTTT. Translation gives CASSAGSSYNSPLHF.

The rearrangement links TRBV4-3 to TRBJ2-7, with D tentatively TRBD1 (5 bases). This CDR3 spans 15 amino acids. V lost 1 base and J lost 6, with 16 bases in between. Germline CDR1 is LGHNA and CDR2 is YSLEER. This CDR3 reads CASSQVQGASFEQYF. CDR3 DNA: TGCGCCAGCAGCCAAGTTCAAGGGGCTAGTTTCGAGCAGTACTTC.

The chain couples TRBV5-1 to TRBJ1-6, with 9 bases lining up with TRBD1. CDR3 size: 16 residues. Trimming at V came to 2 bases and at J to 10 bases, leaving 10 bases not matched to a gene. CDR1 and CDR2 from the germline V gene are SGHRS and YFSETQ. The CDR3 loop is CASSFTGGAIRSPLHF. The CDR3 DNA is TGCGCCAGCAGCTTTACAGGGGGCGCGATTCGGTCACCCCTCCACTTT.

The chain joins TRBV19 to TRBJ2-3; 7 bases agree with TRBD2. Germline V gene sequence: CDR1 LNHDA, CDR2 SQIVND (reference sequence). V shed 5 bases, J shed 3 bases, and the junction held 8 bases outside the gene matches. This CDR3 region has 15 residues. The CDR3 DNA reads as TGTGCCAGTAGTCCCCCGGGAGGAGGTACAGATACGCAGTATTTT. Protein product: CASSPPGGGTDTQYF.

CDR3 sequence: CASSQENLGLAGAETQYF. CDR3 in DNA: TGCGCCAGCAGCCAAGAGAACCTGGGACTAGCGGGAGCGGAGACCCAGTACTTC. V usage is TRBV4-3 and J usage is TRBJ2-5; 14 bases agree with TRBD2. The CDR3 covers 18 residues. Germline lookup yields CDR1 LGHNA and CDR2 YSLEER. V was pared by 0 bases and J by 5 bases, with 8 bases of the junction left unmatched.

The chain combines TRBV30 with TRBJ1-5; D is unresolved. The CDR3 loop spans 13 amino acids. V lost 0 bases and J 5 bases, leaving 8 bases between the germline ends. Germline-derived CDR1 and CDR2 are GTSNPN and SVGIG (reference sequence). The CDR3 nucleotides read TGTGCCTGGAGTGTTCTTCGCGATCAGCCCCAGCATTTT. Protein sequence: CAWSVLRDQPQHF. Full variable domain (outside the CDR3, taken from reference TRBV30 and TRBJ1-5): SQTIHQWPATLVQPVGSPLSLECTVEGTSNPNLYWYRQAAGRGLQLLFYSVGIGQISSEVPQNLSASRPQDRQFILSSKKLLLSDSGFYLCAWSVLRDQPQHFGDGTRLSIL.

This clone was observed a single time. The gene calls are TRBV19 and TRBJ2-3; 7 nucleotides agree with TRBD1. V lost 5 bases, J lost 5 bases, and 4 bases stayed unmatched. CDR1 and CDR2 (germline): LNHDA, SQIVND (reference sequence). This CDR3 comprises 13 residues. The CDR3 reads CASSLPGGDTQYF. Here the CDR3 DNA reads TGTGCCAGTAGTTTGCCAGGGGGAGATACGCAGTATTTT. The full variable domain, completed using reference TRBV19 and TRBJ2-3, is DGGITQSPKYLFRKEGQNVTLSCEQNLNHDAMYWYRQDPGQGLRLIYYSQIVNDFQKGDIAEGYSVSREKKESFPLTVTSAQKNPTAFYLCASSLPGGDTQYFGPGTRLTVL.

The chain carries TRBV6-5 and TRBJ2-1; 9 bases map to TRBD1. With V trimmed by 10 bases and J by 8 bases, 15 bases remained unmatched. CDR3 length: 15 residues. Germline assignment: CDR1 MNHEY and CDR2 SVGAGI. The CDR3 sequence: CATSGWTGDRDEQFF. In DNA, the CDR3 is TGTGCCACCTCCGGGTGGACAGGGGACAGGGATGAGCAGTTCTTC.

The sample holds one count of this clone. The V gene is TRBV4-2, the J gene TRBJ2-2; D not resolved. Trimming took 0 bases from V and 2 from J, leaving 7 bases between them. The germline V gene encodes CDR1 LGHNA and CDR2 YNFKEQ. This CDR3 contains 15 residues. The CDR3 DNA reads TGTGCCAGCAGCCAAGATGTCAGTAACACCGGGGAGCTGTTTTTT. Translated, it gives CASSQDVSNTGELFF.

The rearrangement uses TRBV19 and TRBJ1-1; D gene unclear. The germline V gene has CDR1 LNHDA and CDR2 SQIVND (reference sequence). Trimming left V 1 base short and J 1 base short, with 13 bases between. This CDR3 comprises 16 residues. The CDR3 sequence: CASSIGLNRQNTEAFF. CDR3 sequence (DNA): TGTGCCAGTAGTATAGGTCTTAACAGACAGAACACTGAAGCTTTCTTT.

The chain links TRBV2 to TRBJ1-2; D is uncertain. Germline CDR1 is SNHLY and CDR2 is FYNNEI. The CDR3 contains 12 residues. Trimming pared 5 bases from V and 2 bases from J, leaving 6 bases between. Here the CDR3 reads CASSQVNYGYTF. The CDR3 coding sequence is TGTGCCAGCAGTCAGGTGAACTATGGCTACACCTTC.

The chain combines TRBV19 with TRBJ2-1, with D unclear. Germline V CDR1 and CDR2: LNHDA, SQIVND (reference sequence). Trimming left V 8 bases short and J 5 bases short, with 16 bases between. The CDR3 has 14 amino acids. The CDR3: CASHLTTKDNEQFF. The DNA for the CDR3 is TGTGCCAGTCATTTAACTACTAAAGACAATGAGCAGTTCTTC.

CDR3 DNA: TGTGCCAGCAGCCTCTGGCTGGGTCGGGACGAGCAGTACTTC. Protein: CASSLWLGRDEQYF. This rearrangement joins TRBV14 to TRBJ2-7, with D unresolved. V lost 4 bases and J 5 bases, leaving 15 bases between the germline ends. Germline V gene data show CDR1 as SGHDN and CDR2 as FVKESK. The CDR3 runs 14 residues.

The chain has TRBV9 and TRBJ2-5; 15 bases fit TRBD2. The tail of the sequence fits TRBJ2-7 better, so the J call may be wrong. Germline assignment: CDR1 SGDLS and CDR2 YYNGEE. The CDR3 spans 18 residues. The CDR3 spells CASSDGGTSGRWAYEQYF. Written as DNA, the CDR3 is TGTGCCAGCAGCGATGGGGGGACTAGCGGGAGGTGGGCCTACGAGCAGTACTTC.

This clone was recorded only once. The CDR3 sequence is CASSKGGTTAYEQYF. CDR3 coding DNA: TGTGCCAGCAGCAAGGGGGGGACTACTGCCTACGAGCAGTACTTC. V is TRBV27 and J is TRBJ2-7, with D possibly being TRBD2 (7 bases). The CDR3 totals 15 residues. The germline V and J ends were trimmed by 6 bases and 2 bases, with 17 bases remaining between them. Per the germline V gene, CDR1 is MNHEY and CDR2 is SMNVEV (reference sequence).